This paragraph reports one T cell receptor (beta chain). Trimming left V 0 bases short and J 7 bases short, with 19 bases between. The CDR3 sequence is 17 residues long. Germline-derived CDR1 and CDR2 are LGHNA and YSLEER. This entry belongs to a study of shared T cell receptors in the human thymus. TCRdb's copy holds only in-frame clones and misses some; the assay was immunoSEQ multiplex PCR. The table includes a few hundred thousand clones, roughly 94% detected once. J is TRBJ2-1 and V is TRBV4-3; D is perhaps TRBD2 (6 bases). The sequence derives from a human donor. The sequencing sample was made of thymocytes. CDR3 coding DNA: TGCGCCAGCAGCCAAGAGAACCCAGCGGGCCCGGGGAATGAGCAGTTCTTC. It translates to CASSQENPAGPGNEQFF.